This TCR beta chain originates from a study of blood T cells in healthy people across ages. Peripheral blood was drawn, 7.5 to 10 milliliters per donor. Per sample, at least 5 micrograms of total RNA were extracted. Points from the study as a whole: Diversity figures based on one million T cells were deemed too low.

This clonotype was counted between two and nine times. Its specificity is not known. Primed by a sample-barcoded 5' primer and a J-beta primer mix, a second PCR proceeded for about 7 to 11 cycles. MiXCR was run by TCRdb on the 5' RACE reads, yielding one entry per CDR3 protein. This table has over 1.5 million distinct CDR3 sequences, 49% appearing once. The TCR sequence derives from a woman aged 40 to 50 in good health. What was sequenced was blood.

The CDR3, as DNA: TGTGCCAGCAGCCAATTTCCACCCTCCTACGAGCAGTACTTC. This gives the protein CASSQFPPSYEQYF. V usage is TRBV3-1 and J usage is TRBJ2-7; D gene unclear. With 2 bases removed from V and 0 bases from J, the gap between germline ends came to 8 bases. Germline V gene data show CDR1 as LGHDT and CDR2 as YNNKEL (reference sequence). The length of the CDR3 is 14 residues.